Reported below is one TCR beta chain. This specimen belongs to a study of T cells after yellow fever vaccination. In TCRdb, the 5' RACE reads were re-called with MiXCR into one record per CDR3 protein. Among approximately 93,000 distinct CDR3 sequences, 5.8% were seen once, and the ten largest hold more than 40%. The sample consisted of CD8+ T cells sorted from PBMCs, taken 10 days after the yellow fever booster vaccination. The sequence was collected from a man between 18 and 29 years old who received the YFV17D yellow fever vaccine.

The CDR3 DNA reads TGTGCCAGCTCGCCATCACAGGGGGCGATGAACACCGGGGAGCTGTTTTTT. The encoded protein is CASSPSQGAMNTGELFF. The chain couples TRBV18 to TRBJ2-2, with 9 bases aligning to TRBD1. V dropped 6 bases and J dropped 1; count of bases not matched to a gene: 9. Germline values: CDR1 KGHSH, CDR2 LQKENI. The CDR3 totals 17 residues.